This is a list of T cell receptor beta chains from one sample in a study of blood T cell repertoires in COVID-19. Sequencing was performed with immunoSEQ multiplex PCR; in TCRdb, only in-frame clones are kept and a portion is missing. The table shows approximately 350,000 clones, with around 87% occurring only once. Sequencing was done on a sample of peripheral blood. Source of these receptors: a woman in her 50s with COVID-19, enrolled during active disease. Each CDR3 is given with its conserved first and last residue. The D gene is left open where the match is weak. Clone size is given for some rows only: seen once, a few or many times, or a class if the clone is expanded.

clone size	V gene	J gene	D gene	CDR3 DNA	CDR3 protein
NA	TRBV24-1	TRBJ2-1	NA	TGTGCCACAACGGGTAATCCGGGACAAAAGCAGTTCTTC	CATTGNPGQKQFF
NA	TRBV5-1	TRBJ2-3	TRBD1	TGCGCCAGCAGCTCGGGGATGGGACAGGGTAGCACAGATACGCAGTATTTT	CASSSGMGQGSTDTQYF
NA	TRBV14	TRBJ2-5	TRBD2	TGTGCCAGCAGTCCTAGCGGGAGGGCCCTCCGTGTAGAGACCCAGTACTTC	CASSPSGRALRVETQYF
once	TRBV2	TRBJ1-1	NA	TGTGCCAGCAGTCCACTATCTGGCGGCTACACTGAAGCTTTCTTT	CASSPLSGGYTEAFF
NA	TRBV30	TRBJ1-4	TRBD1	TGTGCCTCCCTGGGGACAGATGAAAAACTGTTTTTT	CASLGTDEKLFF
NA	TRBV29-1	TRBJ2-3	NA	TGCAGCGTTGAAGACGGTCTACTAGATACGCAGTATTTT	CSVEDGLLDTQYF
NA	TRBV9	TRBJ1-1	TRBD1	TGTGCCAGCAGCGTAGAGGGGACAGGGGGCGCAAAAATTAAGGGCACTGAAGCTTTCTTT	CASSVEGTGGAKIKGTEAFF
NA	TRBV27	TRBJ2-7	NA	TGTGCCAGCAGTCGCCGGGCGGGACAGTCATACGAGCAGTACTTC	CASSRRAGQSYEQYF
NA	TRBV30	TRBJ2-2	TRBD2	TGTGCCTGGAGGAAGTTCGCCCCTCGGCGGGAGATAGCCGGGGAGCTGTTTTTT	CAWRKFAPRREIAGELFF
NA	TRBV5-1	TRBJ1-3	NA	TGCGCCAGCAGCCCCGAGGGTGGGTCTGGAAACACCATATATTTT	CASSPEGGSGNTIYF
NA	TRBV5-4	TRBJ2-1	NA	TGTGCCAGCAGCTTGGCGGGGGGCCGGGACAGGTGGGACAATGAGCAGTTCTTC	CASSLAGGRDRWDNEQFF
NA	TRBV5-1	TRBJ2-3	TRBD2	TGCGCCAGCAGCTTGAATCTAGCGGGAATGGGTACAGATACGCAGTATTTT	CASSLNLAGMGTDTQYF
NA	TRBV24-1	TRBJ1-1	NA	TGTGCCATCAGCCGGGGGGGGACCACTGAAGCTTTCTTT	CAISRGGTTEAFF
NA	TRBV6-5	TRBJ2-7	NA	TGTGCCAGCGGCAGAACGACAGGCTACGAGCAGTACTTC	CASGRTTGYEQYF
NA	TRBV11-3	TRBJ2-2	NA	TGTGCCAGCAGCTTTTGGGCGGGGACGAACACCGGGGAGCTGTTTTTT	CASSFWAGTNTGELFF
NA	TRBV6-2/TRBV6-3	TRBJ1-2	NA	TGTGCCAGCAGTTACACACACAGGGAAGGCTACACCTTC	CASSYTHREGYTF
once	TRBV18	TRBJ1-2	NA	TGTGCCAGCTCAGAAGACAGCTATGGCTACACCTTC	CASSEDSYGYTF
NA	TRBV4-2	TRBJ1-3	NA	TGTGCCAGCAGCCCATCTGACAGGACTGGAAACACCATATATTTT	CASSPSDRTGNTIYF
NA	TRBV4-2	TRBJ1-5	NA	TGTGCCAGCAGCCAAGACCCCGGGGGGGAACCTAATCAGCCCCAGCATTTT	CASSQDPGGEPNQPQHF
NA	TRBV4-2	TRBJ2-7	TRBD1	TGTGCCAGCAGCCAAGACGTCCCGGGACAGGGGGCGAGGGAGCAGTACTTC	CASSQDVPGQGAREQYF
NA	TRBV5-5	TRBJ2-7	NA	TGTGCCAGCAGCTCTTATTGGACAGCGAACTACGAGCAGTACTTC	CASSSYWTANYEQYF
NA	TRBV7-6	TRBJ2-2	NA	TGTGCCAGCAGCCGGACTGGGGGCAGTGGACTCGGGGAGCTGTTTTTT	CASSRTGGSGLGELFF
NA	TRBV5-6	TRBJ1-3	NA	TGTGCCAGCACACAACAGGGTGCTGGAAACACCATATATTTT	CASTQQGAGNTIYF
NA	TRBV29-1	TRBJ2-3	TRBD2	TGCAGCGTTGAAGTAACCACCGTTACCGGGAGGGCCTGGGGCACAGATACGCAGTATTTT	CSVEVTTVTGRAWGTDTQYF
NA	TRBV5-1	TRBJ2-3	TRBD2	TGCGCCAGCAGCGCCGGGACTAGCGGGAGGGCCGGGGCAGATACGCAGTATTTT	CASSAGTSGRAGADTQYF
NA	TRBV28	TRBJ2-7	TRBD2	TGTGCCAGCAGTTTTAGCGGGAGGGGGTCCTACGAGCAGTACTTC	CASSFSGRGSYEQYF
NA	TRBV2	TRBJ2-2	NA	TGTGCCAGCAGTGAAAACCGACAGAACACCGGGGAGCTGTTTTTT	CASSENRQNTGELFF
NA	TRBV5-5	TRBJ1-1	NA	TGTGCCAGCAGCCCCGAGACACCGAACACTGAAGCTTTCTTT	CASSPETPNTEAFF
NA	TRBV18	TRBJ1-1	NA	TGTGCCAGCTTCCCGGGCAGGGGCCCCCATAGGAACACTGAAGCTTTCTTT	CASFPGRGPHRNTEAFF
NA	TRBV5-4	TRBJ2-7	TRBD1	TGTGCCAGCAGCTTGGGTGTTCGGGACAGGGGCTACGAGCAGTACTTC	CASSLGVRDRGYEQYF
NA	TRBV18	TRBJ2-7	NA	TGTGCCAGCTCACCAGCAGGGGGGTACGAGCAGTACTTC	CASSPAGGYEQYF
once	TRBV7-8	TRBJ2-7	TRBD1	TGTGCCAGCAGCCTCTGGGACAGGGTGTACTTC	CASSLWDRVYF
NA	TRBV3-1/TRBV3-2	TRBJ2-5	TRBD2	TGTGCCAGCAGCCAAGGCGGGAGGGCGGGGACCCAGTACTTC	CASSQGGRAGTQYF
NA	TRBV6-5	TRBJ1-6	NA	TGTGCCAGCGGTCGGCAGGCGAATAATTCACCCCTCCACTTT	CASGRQANNSPLHF
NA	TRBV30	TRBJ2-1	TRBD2	TGTGCCTGGAAACCCCGAGGCGGGAGGGGCAATGAGCAGTTCTTC	CAWKPRGGRGNEQFF
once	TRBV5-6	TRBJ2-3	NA	TGTGCCAGCAGCGTACCACCAGGAAATACGCAGTATTTT	CASSVPPGNTQYF
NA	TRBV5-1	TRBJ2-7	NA	TGCGCCAGCAGCTTGGTAGTGGAGGGGATCCACGAGCAGTACTTC	CASSLVVEGIHEQYF